The rows below give T cell receptor beta chains drawn from one sample of a study of blood T cell repertoires in COVID-19. This table comes from immunoSEQ multiplex PCR, and its TCRdb copy is limited to in-frame clones, with some not included. The sample shows about 240,000 clones, over 80% of them seen only once. Sequencing was carried out using PBMCs or T cells enriched from blood (not recorded which). The receptor set was obtained from a woman in her 30s with acute COVID-19. Both conserved end residues are part of each CDR3. The order of the fields is D gene, J gene, V gene, clone size, CDR3 DNA, CDR3 protein. D genes are given only for firm matches. Size values are once, few and many counts, or a class for expanded clones, and some rows have none.

- TRBJ2-7 TRBV20-1 once TGCAGTGCTAGAGATTTGGAGGAGCAGTACTTC CSARDLEEQYF
- TRBJ1-2 TRBV5-1 - TGCGCCAGCAGCGCAAACAGTAACCCCAACTATGGCTACACCTTC CASSANSNPNYGYTF
- TRBJ1-6 TRBV2 - TGTGCCAGCACTACAGGGTTTAATTCACCCCTCCACTTT CASTTGFNSPLHF
- TRBJ1-1 TRBV6-6 - TGTGCCAGCAGTTACGGACAGCCCACTGAAGCTTTCTTT CASSYGQPTEAFF
- TRBJ1-2 TRBV20-1 few TGCAGTGCTAGTACGGAAGAGGACTATGGCTACACCTTC CSASTEEDYGYTF
- TRBJ1-2 TRBV29-1 few TGCAGCGTTGAAACAGGGAAGTCTAACTATGGCTACACCTTC CSVETGKSNYGYTF
TRBD1 TRBJ1-4 TRBV6-5 - TGTGCCAGCAGACTCGACAGGGCCGGCGAAAAACTGTTTTTT CASRLDRAGEKLFF
TRBD1 TRBJ1-1 TRBV19 - TGTGCCAGTAGTATGGCAAGGACAGGGCATGAAGCTTTCTTT CASSMARTGHEAFF
- TRBJ1-4 TRBV2 - TGTGCCAGCAGCCGGAGACCCAATGAAAAACTGTTTTTT CASSRRPNEKLFF
- TRBJ2-1 TRBV11-3 - TGTGCCAGCAGCTTGAGGGGGGGAACCTACAATGAGCAGTTCTTC CASSLRGGTYNEQFF
TRBD2 TRBJ2-3 TRBV3-1/TRBV3-2 - TGTGCCAGCAGCCAAGATCCCTTAGCGGGGAACCCTAGCACAGATACGCAGTATTTT CASSQDPLAGNPSTDTQYF
TRBD2 TRBJ2-3 TRBV4-1 - TGCGCCAGCAGCCAACCTAGCGGGGGGGCCGCAGATACGCAGTATTTT CASSQPSGGAADTQYF
- TRBJ1-5 TRBV7-2 - TGTGCCAGCACCTCTACAGGAGATAGCAATCAGCCCCAGCATTTT CASTSTGDSNQPQHF
TRBD2 TRBJ2-2 TRBV2 once TGTGCCAGCAAGGGAGGGTACACCGGGGAGCTGTTTTTT CASKGGYTGELFF
TRBD1 TRBJ1-5 TRBV19 - TGTGCCAGTAGTTCGAGGACAGGGGGAGGACAGCCCCAGCATTTT CASSSRTGGGQPQHF
TRBD1 TRBJ1-5 TRBV2 - TGTGCCAGCAGTGGGTGGACAGGGGGAAATCAGCCCCAGCATTTT CASSGWTGGNQPQHF
TRBD1 TRBJ2-7 TRBV4-1 - TGCGCCAGCAGCCAAGGTGAGGACAGGGGTGACGAGCAGTACTTC CASSQGEDRGDEQYF
- TRBJ2-7 TRBV7-2 - TGTGCCAGCAGCTTAAACCCACCGAGCAGGGATCGCCCCTACGAGCAGTACTTC CASSLNPPSRDRPYEQYF
- TRBJ1-2 TRBV29-1 few TGCAGCGTTCCGAGAGCCGATAACTATGGCTACACCTTC CSVPRADNYGYTF
TRBD2 TRBJ2-2 TRBV5-6 - TGTGCCAGCAGCCCGTTAGCGGGGGACACCGGGGAGCTGTTTTTT CASSPLAGDTGELFF